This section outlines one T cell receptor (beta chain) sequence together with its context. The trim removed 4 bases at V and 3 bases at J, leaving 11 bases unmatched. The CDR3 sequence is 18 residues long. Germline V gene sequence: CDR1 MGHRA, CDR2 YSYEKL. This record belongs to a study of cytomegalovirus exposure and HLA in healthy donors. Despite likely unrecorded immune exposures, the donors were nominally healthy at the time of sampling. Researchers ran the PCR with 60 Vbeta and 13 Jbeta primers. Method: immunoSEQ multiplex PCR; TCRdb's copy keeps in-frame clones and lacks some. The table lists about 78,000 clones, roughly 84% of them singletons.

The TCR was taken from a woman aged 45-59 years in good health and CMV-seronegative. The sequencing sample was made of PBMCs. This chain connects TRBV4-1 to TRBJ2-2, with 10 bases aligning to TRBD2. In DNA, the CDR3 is TGCGCCAGCAGCCCAGCCCCCCTAGCGGGAGAAGACACCGGGGAGCTGTTTTTT. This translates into CASSPAPLAGEDTGELFF.